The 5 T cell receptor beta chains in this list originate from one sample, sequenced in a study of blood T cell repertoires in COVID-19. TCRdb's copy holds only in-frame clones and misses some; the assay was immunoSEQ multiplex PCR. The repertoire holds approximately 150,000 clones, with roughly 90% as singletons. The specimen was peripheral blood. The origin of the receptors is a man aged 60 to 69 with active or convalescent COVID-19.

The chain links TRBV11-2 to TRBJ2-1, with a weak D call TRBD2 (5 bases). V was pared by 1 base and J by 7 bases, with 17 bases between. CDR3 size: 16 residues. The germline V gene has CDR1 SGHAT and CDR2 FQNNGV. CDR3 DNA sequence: TGTGCCAGCAGCTTAGGGGTAGCGTCACGTTTTAATGAGCAGTTCTTC. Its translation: CASSLGVASRFNEQFF.

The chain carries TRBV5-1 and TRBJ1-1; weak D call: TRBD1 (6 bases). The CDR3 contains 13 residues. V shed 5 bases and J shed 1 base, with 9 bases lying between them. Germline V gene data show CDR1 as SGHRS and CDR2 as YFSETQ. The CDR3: CASRLQGNTEAFF. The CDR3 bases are TGCGCCAGCAGACTACAGGGGAACACTGAAGCTTTCTTT.

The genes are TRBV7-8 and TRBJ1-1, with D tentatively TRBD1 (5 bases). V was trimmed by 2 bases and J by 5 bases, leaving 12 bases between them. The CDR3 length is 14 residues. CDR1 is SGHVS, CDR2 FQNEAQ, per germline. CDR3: CASSLRRGNTEAFF. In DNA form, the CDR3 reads TGTGCCAGCAGCTTAAGAAGGGGCAATACTGAAGCTTTCTTT.

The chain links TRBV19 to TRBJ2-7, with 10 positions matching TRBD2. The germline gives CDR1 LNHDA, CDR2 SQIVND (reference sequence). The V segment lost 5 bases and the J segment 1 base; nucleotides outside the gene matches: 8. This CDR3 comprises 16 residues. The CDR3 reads CASSVGLAVGSYEQYF. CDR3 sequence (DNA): TGTGCCAGTAGTGTAGGACTAGCGGTGGGGTCCTACGAGCAGTACTTC.

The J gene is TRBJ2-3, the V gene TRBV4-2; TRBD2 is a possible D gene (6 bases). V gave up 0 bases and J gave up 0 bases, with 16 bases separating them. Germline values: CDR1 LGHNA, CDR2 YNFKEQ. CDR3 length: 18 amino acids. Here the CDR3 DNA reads TGTGCCAGCAGCCAAGAGGGACTCCAAGGAACTAGCACAGATACGCAGTATTTT. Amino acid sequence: CASSQEGLQGTSTDTQYF.